This TCR beta chain is drawn from a study of metastatic and nonmetastatic thyroid tumors. Thyroid surgery had not been preceded by any treatment in any patient. TCRdb used MiXCR to call clones anew from the PCR reads. Among 45,000 to 50,000 clones listed, about 20% were seen once. J lost 2 bases, V lost 0 bases, and 10 bases had no gene match. Germline V gene sequence: CDR1 DFQATT, CDR2 SNEGSKA (reference sequence). The CDR3 runs to 16 residues. This clone ranks as medium-sized (0.01 to 0.1%). The clonotype comes from a male donor with papillary thyroid cancer or a benign thyroid nodule (not recorded which). Some clones in this sample may be carry-over from other donors' samples. Sequences were obtained from blood. The V call is TRBV20-1, the J call TRBJ2-7, with 7 positions matching TRBD1. CDR3 loop: CSARDRIQGDPYEQYF. CDR3 nucleotides: TGCAGTGCTAGAGATCGAATCCAGGGGGACCCCTACGAGCAGTACTTC.